These 4 T cell receptor beta chains originate from one sample sequenced in a study of T cell responses to AZD1222 COVID-19 vaccine. TCRdb keeps only in-frame clones here, not all; method: immunoSEQ multiplex PCR. The sample consists of 50,000 to 65,000 clones, roughly 90% of them appearing once. This specimen was peripheral blood, taken 28 days after the second AZD1222 dose. The source of these receptors is an adult who received the AZD1222 COVID-19 vaccine.

The chain uses TRBV6-5 and TRBJ1-3; 9 positions match TRBD1. CDR1 and CDR2 (germline): MNHEY, SVGAGI. The CDR3 runs to 15 residues. With V trimmed by 6 bases and J by 2 bases, 5 bases remained unmatched. As DNA, the CDR3 is TGTGCCAGCAGCAATACAGGGGGCACTGGAAACACCATATATTTT. Protein sequence: CASSNTGGTGNTIYF.

The chain employs TRBV7-3 and TRBJ2-1; 7 bases agree with TRBD1. The germline CDR1 and CDR2 sequences are SGHTA and FQGTGA. There are 14 residues in the CDR3. The V and J ends lost 4 bases and 8 bases, in that order; junction bases with no gene match: 8. The CDR3 sequence is CASSSRTGADEQFF. In nucleotides, the CDR3 is TGTGCCAGCAGCTCTCGAACAGGGGCGGATGAGCAGTTCTTC. Using reference TRBV7-3 and TRBJ2-1 for the parts outside the CDR3, the full variable domain is GAGVSQTPSNKVTEKGKYVELRCDPISGHTALYWYRQSLGQGPEFLIYFQGTGAADDSGLPNDRFFAVRPEGSVSTLKIQRTERGDSAVYLCASSSRTGADEQFFGPGTRLTVL.

This chain uses TRBV10-1 with TRBJ1-1; D remains ambiguous. The CDR3 extends over 15 amino acids. Looked up from germline, CDR1 is WNHNN and CDR2 is SYGVQD (reference sequence). V shed 8 bases and J shed 2 bases, with 18 bases lying between them. The DNA for the CDR3 is TGCGCCAGCCGGGCCATGGTTGTCGGAAACACTGAAGCTTTCTTT. Protein: CASRAMVVGNTEAFF.

The CDR3 region is CASSTRLAGDREQYF. The CDR3, as DNA: TGCGCCAGCAGCACAAGACTAGCGGGAGACCGCGAGCAGTACTTC. The rearrangement uses TRBV5-1 and TRBJ2-7; 12 positions agree with TRBD2. Germline loops: CDR1 SGHRS, CDR2 YFSETQ. The ends lost 4 bases at V and 6 bases at J; junction bases unmatched: 8. This CDR3 spans 15 amino acids. The full variable domain, in which reference TRBV5-1 and TRBJ2-7 provide the parts outside the CDR3, is KAGVTQTPRYLIKTRGQQVTLSCSPISGHRSVSWYQQTPGQGLQFLFEYFSETQRNKGNFPGRFSGRQFSNSRSEMNVSTLELGDSALYLCASSTRLAGDREQYFGPGTRLTVT.